This T cell receptor beta chain comes out of a study of CD8 T cells in Susac syndrome. Sequencing of TCR beta was undertaken in CD8+ and CD4+ T cells derived from blood. The authors reverse transcribed roughly 0.5 to 1 ug RNA with random hexamers. A single record per CDR3 protein comes from TCRdb applying MiXCR to the immunoSEQ multiplex PCR reads. The sample carries more than 100,000 distinct CDR3 sequences, around 75% recorded once. The CDR3 contains 14 residues. V gave up 5 bases and J gave up 5 bases; unmatched junction bases: 6. Germline loops: CDR1 MDHEN, CDR2 SYDVKM. This clonotype was sampled from a human donor with multiple sclerosis. The specimen sequenced was CD8+ T cells from PBMCs. V gene TRBV28 combines with J gene TRBJ1-2; 9 bases line up with TRBD1. In nucleotides, the CDR3 is TGTGCCAGCAGTCCCCGGACAGGGGAGTATGGCTACACCTTC. Amino acids: CASSPRTGEYGYTF.